This T cell receptor beta chain was captured in a study of T-cell memory formation after mild COVID-19. Study-wide background: Each donor largely had its own TCR clusters.

The CDR3 runs to 17 residues. Trimming removed 0 bases at V and 5 bases at J, with 16 bases between. Germline CDR1 and CDR2: MGHRA and YSYEKL. Sample barcodes and UMIs were carried by the TCR alpha and TCR beta cDNA libraries that 5'RACE generated with constant-segment primers. TCRdb reprocessed the 5' RACE reads via MiXCR and lists one record per CDR3 protein. Here the sample spans around 300,000 distinct CDR3 sequences, roughly 13% being singletons. This clonotype has more than one count but fewer than ten. Its antigen remains unknown. Whole-study results and caveats: Several responding clones turned up in pre-infection memory, indicating that cross-reactive memory may have taken part. Mostly located in CM and EM were contracting CD4+ clones, with contracting CD8+ clones located in EMRA.

The chain is built from TRBV4-1 and TRBJ2-2, with D perhaps TRBD2 (5 bases). The sequence was obtained from a man between 18 and 29 years old who had mild COVID-19 (a few samples of this study predate the infection). Cell type and time point are not known. The sequencing input was PBMCs or a T cell subset sorted from them (not recorded which). The CDR3 coding sequence is TGCGCCAGCAGCCAAGAGGTCATGAGGGTACGGACCGGGGAGCTGTTTTTT. This translates into CASSQEVMRVRTGELFF.